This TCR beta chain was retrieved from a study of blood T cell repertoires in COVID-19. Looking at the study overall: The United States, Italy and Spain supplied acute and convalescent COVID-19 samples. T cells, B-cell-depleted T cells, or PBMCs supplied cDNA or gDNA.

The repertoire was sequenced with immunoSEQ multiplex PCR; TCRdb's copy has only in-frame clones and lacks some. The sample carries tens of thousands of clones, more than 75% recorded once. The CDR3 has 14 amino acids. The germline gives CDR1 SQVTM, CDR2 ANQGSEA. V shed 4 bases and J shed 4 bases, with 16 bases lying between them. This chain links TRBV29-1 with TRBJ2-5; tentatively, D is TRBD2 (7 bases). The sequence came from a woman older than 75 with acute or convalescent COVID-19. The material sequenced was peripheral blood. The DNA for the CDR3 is TGCAGCGTTGTGTTGGGAGGGGGGGGAGAGACCCAGTACTTC. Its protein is CSVVLGGGGETQYF.